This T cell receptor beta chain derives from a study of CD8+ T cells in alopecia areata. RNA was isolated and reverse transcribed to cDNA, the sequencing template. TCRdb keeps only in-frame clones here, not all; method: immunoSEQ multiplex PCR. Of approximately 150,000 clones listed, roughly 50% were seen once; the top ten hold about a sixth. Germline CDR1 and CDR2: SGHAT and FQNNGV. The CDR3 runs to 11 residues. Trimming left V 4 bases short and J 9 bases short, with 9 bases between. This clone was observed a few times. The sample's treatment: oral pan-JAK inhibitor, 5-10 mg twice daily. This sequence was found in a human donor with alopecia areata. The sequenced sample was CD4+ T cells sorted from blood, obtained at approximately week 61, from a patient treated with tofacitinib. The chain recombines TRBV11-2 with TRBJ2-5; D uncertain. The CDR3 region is CASSSSLSQYF. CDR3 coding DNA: TGTGCCAGCAGCTCTAGTCTTTCCCAGTACTTC.